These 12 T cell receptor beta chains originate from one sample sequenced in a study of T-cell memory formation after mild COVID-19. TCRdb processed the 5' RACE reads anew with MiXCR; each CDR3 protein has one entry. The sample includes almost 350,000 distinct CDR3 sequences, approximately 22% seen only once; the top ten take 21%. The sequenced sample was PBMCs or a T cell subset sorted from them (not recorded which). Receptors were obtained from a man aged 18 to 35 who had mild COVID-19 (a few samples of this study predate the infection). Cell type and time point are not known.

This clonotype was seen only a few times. The CDR3 protein is CASSTDRGVTGELFF. In nucleotides, the CDR3 is TGTGCCAGCAGCACGGACAGGGGAGTAACCGGGGAGCTGTTTTTT. The J gene is TRBJ2-2, the V gene TRBV11-1; 9 nucleotides match TRBD1. This CDR3 comprises 15 residues. From germline, CDR1 is SGHAT and CDR2 FQDESV (reference sequence). With 5 bases clipped from V and 5 bases from J, the junction kept 6 bases outside the gene matches. Full variable domain (missing parts from reference TRBV11-1 and TRBJ2-2): EAEVAQSPRYKITEKSQAVAFWCDPISGHATLYWYRQILGQGPELLVQFQDESVVDDSQLPKDRFSAERLKGVDSTLKIQPAELGDSAMYLCASSTDRGVTGELFFGEGSRLTVL.

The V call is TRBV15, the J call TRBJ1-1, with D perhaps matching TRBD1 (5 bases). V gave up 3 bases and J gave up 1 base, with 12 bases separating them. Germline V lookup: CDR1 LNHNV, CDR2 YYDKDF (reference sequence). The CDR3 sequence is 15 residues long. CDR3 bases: TGTGCCACCAGCAGGAACCGAGGGACGAACACTGAAGCTTTCTTT. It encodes CATSRNRGTNTEAFF.

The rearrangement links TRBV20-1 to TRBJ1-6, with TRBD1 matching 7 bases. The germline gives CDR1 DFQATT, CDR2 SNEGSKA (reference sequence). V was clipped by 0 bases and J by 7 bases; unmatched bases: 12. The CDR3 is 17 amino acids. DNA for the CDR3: TGCAGTGCTAGAGACGCAAGGGAAGGACAGGTGAATTCACCCCTCCACTTT. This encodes CSARDAREGQVNSPLHF.

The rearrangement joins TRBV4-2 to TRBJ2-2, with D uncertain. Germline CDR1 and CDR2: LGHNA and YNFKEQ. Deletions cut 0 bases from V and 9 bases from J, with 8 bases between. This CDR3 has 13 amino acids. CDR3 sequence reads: CASSQELNWELFF. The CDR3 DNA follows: TGTGCCAGCAGCCAAGAACTAAACTGGGAGCTGTTTTTT.

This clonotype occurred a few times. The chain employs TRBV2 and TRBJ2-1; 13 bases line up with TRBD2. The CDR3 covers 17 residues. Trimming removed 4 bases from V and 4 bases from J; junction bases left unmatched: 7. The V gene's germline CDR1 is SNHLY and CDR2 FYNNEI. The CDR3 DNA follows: TGTGCCAGCAGTGTGTCCCTACTAGCGGGGGGGTACAATGAGCAGTTCTTC. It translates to CASSVSLLAGGYNEQFF.

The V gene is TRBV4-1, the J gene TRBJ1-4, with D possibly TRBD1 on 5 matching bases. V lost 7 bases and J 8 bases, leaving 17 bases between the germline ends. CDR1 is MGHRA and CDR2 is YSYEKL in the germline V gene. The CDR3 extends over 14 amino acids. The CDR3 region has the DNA TGCGCCAGCAAGAAGACAGCCCGAAACGAAAAACTGTTTTTT. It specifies CASKKTARNEKLFF.

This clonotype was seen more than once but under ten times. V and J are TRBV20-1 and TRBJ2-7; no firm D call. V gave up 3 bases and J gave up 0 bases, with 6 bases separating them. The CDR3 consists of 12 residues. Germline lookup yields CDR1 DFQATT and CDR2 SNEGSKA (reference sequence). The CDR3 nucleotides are TGCAGTGCTAGCCGCAGCTCCTACGAGCAGTACGTC. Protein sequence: CSASRSSYEQYV.

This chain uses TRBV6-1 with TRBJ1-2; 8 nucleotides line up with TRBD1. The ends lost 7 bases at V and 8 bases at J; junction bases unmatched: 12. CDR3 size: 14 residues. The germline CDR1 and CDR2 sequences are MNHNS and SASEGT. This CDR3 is CASTFRRGLMGYTF. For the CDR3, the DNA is TGTGCCAGCACCTTCCGCAGGGGGCTAATGGGCTACACCTTC.

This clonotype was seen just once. CDR3: CASSYGDHTGELFF. The CDR3 nucleotides are TGTGCCAGCAGTTACGGGGATCACACCGGGGAGCTGTTTTTT. V and J are TRBV6-5 and TRBJ2-2; no firm D call. V dropped 2 bases and J dropped 3 bases, with 7 bases sitting between them. Per the germline V gene, CDR1 is MNHEY and CDR2 is SVGAGI. This CDR3 contains 14 residues.

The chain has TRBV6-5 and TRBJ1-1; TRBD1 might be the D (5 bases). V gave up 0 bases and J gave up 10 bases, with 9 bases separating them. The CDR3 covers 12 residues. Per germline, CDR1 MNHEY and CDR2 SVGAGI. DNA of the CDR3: TGTGCCAGCAGTTACTCGGCAGGGCCAGCTTTCTTT. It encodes CASSYSAGPAFF.

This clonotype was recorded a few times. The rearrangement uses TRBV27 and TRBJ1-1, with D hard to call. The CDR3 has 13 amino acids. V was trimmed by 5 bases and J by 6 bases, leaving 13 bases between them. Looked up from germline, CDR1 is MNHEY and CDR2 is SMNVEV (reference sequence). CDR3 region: CASSVQPFAEAFF. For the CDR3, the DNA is TGTGCCAGCAGTGTGCAACCTTTCGCTGAAGCTTTCTTT.

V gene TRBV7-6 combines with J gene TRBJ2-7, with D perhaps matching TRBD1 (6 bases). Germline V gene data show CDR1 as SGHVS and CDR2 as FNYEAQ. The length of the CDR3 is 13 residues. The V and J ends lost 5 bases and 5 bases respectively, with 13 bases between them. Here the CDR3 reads CASSVGTLNEQYF. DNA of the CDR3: TGTGCCAGCAGCGTAGGGACACTCAACGAGCAGTACTTC.